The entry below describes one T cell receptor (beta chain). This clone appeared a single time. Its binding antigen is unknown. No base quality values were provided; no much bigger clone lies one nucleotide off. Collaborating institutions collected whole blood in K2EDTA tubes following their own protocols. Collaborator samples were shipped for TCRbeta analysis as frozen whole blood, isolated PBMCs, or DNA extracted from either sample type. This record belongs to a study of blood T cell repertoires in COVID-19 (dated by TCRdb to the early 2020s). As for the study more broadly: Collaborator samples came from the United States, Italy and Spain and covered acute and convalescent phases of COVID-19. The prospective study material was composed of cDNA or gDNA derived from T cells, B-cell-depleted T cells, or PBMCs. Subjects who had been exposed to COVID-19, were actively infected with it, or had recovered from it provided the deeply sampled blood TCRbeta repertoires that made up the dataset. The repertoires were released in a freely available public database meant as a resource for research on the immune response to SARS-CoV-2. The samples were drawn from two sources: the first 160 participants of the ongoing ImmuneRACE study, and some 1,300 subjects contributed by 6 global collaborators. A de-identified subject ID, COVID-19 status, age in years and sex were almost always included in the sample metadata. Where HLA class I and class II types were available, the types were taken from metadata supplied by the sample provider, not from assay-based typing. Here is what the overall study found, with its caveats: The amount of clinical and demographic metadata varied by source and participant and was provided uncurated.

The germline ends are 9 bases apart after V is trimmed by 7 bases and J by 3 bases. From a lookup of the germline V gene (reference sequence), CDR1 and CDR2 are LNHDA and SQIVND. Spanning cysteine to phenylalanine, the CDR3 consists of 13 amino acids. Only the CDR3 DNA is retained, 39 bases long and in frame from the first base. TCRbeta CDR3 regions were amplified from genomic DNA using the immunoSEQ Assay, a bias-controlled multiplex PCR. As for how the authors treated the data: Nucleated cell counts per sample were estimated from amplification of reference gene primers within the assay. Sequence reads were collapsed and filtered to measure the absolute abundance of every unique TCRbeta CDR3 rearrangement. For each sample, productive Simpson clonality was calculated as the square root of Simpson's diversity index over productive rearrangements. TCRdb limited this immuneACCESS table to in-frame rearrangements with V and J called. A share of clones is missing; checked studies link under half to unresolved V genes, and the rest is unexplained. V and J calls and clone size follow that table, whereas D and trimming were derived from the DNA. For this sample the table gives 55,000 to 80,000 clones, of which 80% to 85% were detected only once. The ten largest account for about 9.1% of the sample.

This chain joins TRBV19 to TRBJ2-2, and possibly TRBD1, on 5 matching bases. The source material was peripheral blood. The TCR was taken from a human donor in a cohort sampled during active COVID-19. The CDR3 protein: CASKGAYTGELFF. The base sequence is TGTGCCAGTAAAGGGGCGTACACCGGGGAGCTGTTTTTT. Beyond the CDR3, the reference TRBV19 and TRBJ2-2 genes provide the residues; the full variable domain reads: DGGITQSPKYLFRKEGQNVTLSCEQNLNHDAMYWYRQDPGQGLRLIYYSQIVNDFQKGDIAEGYSVSREKKESFPLTVTSAQKNPTAFYLCASKGAYTGELFFGEGSRLTVL.